The entry that follows covers one T cell receptor beta chain sequence. These data come from a study of blood T cell repertoires in COVID-19. The overall study: Samples came from the United States, Italy and Spain, spanning acute and convalescent COVID-19.

The Seattle patients, enrolled during active infection, were followed longitudinally. This CDR3 comprises 13 residues. V was shortened by 3 bases and J by 5 bases, with 13 bases between the two germline ends. In germline, CDR1 is GTSNPN, CDR2 SVGIG (reference sequence). Repertoires were generated with immunoSEQ multiplex PCR, while TCRdb's copy carries only in-frame clones and drops some. Of approximately 210,000 clones in the sample, approximately 86% are singletons; the top ten hold approximately 0.97%. Sequencing was done on a sample of peripheral blood. This TCR was sampled from a man aged 60-69 years with COVID-19, enrolled during active disease. This chain joins TRBV30 and TRBJ1-1; D gene unclear. The CDR3 DNA reads as TGTGCCTGGAGAGTTGGAGTTGATACTGAAGCTTTCTTT. Residues: CAWRVGVDTEAFF.